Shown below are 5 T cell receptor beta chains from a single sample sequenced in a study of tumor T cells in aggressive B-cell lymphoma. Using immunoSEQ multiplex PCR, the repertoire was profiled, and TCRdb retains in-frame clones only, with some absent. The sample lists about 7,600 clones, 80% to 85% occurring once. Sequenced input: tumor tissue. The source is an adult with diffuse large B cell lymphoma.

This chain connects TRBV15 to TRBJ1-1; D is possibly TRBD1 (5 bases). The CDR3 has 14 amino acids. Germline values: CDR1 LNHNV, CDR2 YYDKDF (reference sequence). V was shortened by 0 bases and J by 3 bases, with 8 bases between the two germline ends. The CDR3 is CATSRDRGDTEAFF. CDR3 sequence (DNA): TGTGCCACCAGCAGAGATCGGGGGGACACTGAAGCTTTCTTT.

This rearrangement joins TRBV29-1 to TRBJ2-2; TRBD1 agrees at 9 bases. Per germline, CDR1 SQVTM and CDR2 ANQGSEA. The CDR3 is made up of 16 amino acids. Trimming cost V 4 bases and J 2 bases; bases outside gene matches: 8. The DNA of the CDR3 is TGCAGCGTTGGGGGGAACAGGGGGCTAAACACCGGGGAGCTGTTTTTT. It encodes CSVGGNRGLNTGELFF.

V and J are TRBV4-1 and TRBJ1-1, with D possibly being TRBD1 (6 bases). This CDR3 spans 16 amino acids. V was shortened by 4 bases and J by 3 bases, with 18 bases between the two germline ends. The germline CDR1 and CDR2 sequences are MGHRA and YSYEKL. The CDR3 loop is CASSPTSQGQDTEAFF. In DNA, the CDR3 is TGCGCCAGCAGCCCCACGTCGCAGGGGCAGGACACTGAAGCTTTCTTT.

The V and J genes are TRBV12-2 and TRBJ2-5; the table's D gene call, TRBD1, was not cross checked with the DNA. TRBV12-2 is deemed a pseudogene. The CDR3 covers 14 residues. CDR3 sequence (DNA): TGTGCAAGTCGCTACAGGGGTTATCGAGAGACCCAGTACTTC. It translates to CASRYRGYRETQYF.

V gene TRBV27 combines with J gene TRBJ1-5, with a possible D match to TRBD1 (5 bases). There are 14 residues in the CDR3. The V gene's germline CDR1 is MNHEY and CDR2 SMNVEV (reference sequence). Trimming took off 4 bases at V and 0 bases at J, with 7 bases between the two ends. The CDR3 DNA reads TGTGCCAGCAGTTGGGGCGGTAGCAATCAGCCCCAGCATTTT. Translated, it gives CASSWGGSNQPQHF.